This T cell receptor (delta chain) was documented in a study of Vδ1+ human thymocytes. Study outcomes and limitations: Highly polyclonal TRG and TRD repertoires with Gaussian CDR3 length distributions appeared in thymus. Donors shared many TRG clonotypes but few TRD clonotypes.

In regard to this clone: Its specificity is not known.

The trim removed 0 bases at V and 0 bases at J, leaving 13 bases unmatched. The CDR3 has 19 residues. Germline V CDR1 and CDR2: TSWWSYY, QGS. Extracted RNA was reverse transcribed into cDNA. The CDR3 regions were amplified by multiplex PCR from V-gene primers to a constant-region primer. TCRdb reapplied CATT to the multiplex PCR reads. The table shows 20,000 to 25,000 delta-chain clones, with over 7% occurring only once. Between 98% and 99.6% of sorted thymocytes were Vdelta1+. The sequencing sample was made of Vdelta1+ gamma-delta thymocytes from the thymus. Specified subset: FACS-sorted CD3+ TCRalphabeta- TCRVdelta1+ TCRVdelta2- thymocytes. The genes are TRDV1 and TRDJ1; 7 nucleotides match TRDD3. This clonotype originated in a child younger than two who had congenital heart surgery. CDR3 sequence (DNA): TGTGCTCTTGGGGAACTCAGGGGTTGTGGCACTGGGGACACCGATAAACTCATCTTT. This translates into CALGELRGCGTGDTDKLIF.